The 28 T cell receptor beta chains listed next were all sequenced from one sample in a study of blood T cells in healthy people across ages. Alongside a J-beta primer mix, a sample-barcoded 5' primer served in a second PCR lasting roughly 6 to 11 cycles. TCRdb recomputed calls from the 5' RACE reads with MiXCR, one row per CDR3 protein. The sample gives about 1,000,000 distinct CDR3 sequences, roughly 45% of which show up once; 15% to 20% is in the top ten. Input material: blood. The receptors were gathered from a woman aged 55 to 70 in good health.

V and J are TRBV25-1 and TRBJ2-1; no firm D call. There are 11 residues in the CDR3. Per the germline V gene, CDR1 is MGHDK and CDR2 is SYGVNS. The V gene lost 8 bases and the J gene lost 15 bases, with 17 bases spanning the gap. The DNA of the CDR3 is TGTGCCAGCCAAAAATCAAATTGGGCGTTCTTC. Translated, it gives CASQKSNWAFF.

The table lists this clonotype with many counts. The chain is built from TRBV29-1 and TRBJ2-7, with unresolved D. The germline V and J ends were trimmed by 4 bases and 7 bases, with 20 bases remaining between them. CDR3 length: 14 amino acids. From germline, CDR1 is SQVTM and CDR2 ANQGSEA. Here the CDR3 DNA reads TGCAGCGTTGTTGAGTCGGGTAGGGTGGGGGAGCAGTACTTC. Residues: CSVVESGRVGEQYF.

This chain joins TRBV12-3 or TRBV12-4 and TRBJ1-5; 7 bases are shared with TRBD1. The trim removed 2 bases at V and 7 bases at J, leaving 5 bases unmatched. The length of the CDR3 is 14 residues. The CDR3 coding sequence is TGTGCCAGCAGTTTAACGGGACAGTTGCAGCCCCAGCATTTT. Residues: CASSLTGQLQPQHF.

This chain links TRBV3-1 with TRBJ2-7; a possible D gene is TRBD2 (5 bases). The CDR3 is 12 amino acids. Germline CDR1 is LGHDT and CDR2 is YNNKEL (reference sequence). V shed 3 bases and J shed 10 bases, with 13 bases lying between them. CDR3 sequence (DNA): TGTGCCAGCAGCCAGACCCTTAGGACTCAGTACTTC. It translates to CASSQTLRTQYF.

This chain connects TRBV7-3 to TRBJ2-3, with TRBD2 as a possible D gene (5 bases). V was shortened by 2 bases and J by 4 bases, with 13 bases between the two germline ends. This CDR3 has 15 residues. CDR1 is SGHTA, CDR2 FQGTGA, per germline. The CDR3 bases are TGTGCCAGCAGCTTATCGAGAGGGTGGGCAGATACGCAGTATTTT. Translated: CASSLSRGWADTQYF.

This clonotype was seen more than once but under ten times. For the CDR3, the DNA is TGTGCCAGCAGCGGGGACTCCCTCTACGAGCAGTACTTC. Translated, it gives CASSGDSLYEQYF. This chain connects TRBV2 to TRBJ2-4; TRBD2 is a possible D gene (6 bases). The better agreement between TRBJ2-7 and the DNA end casts doubt on the J call. This CDR3 is built from 13 residues. Germline V gene sequence: CDR1 SNHLY, CDR2 FYNNEI.

The chain uses TRBV7-6 and TRBJ2-1; the D gene is possibly TRBD2 (7 bases). CDR3 length: 16 amino acids. Trimming took off 1 base at V and 2 bases at J, with 12 bases between the two ends. The germline V gene has CDR1 SGHVS and CDR2 FNYEAQ. The CDR3 bases are TGTGCCAGCAGCTTAGGCTGGGGGGGCCCCTACAATGAGCAGTTCTTC. It yields the protein CASSLGWGGPYNEQFF.

A few counts support this clonotype. J is TRBJ2-5 and V is TRBV12-3 or TRBV12-4; D unresolved. The closer fit of TRBJ2-7 to the DNA end suggests the J call may be wrong. The length of the CDR3 is 12 residues. This CDR3 reads CASSFGTGEQYF. In nucleotides, the CDR3 is TGTGCCAGCAGTTTTGGCACCGGCGAGCAGTACTTC.

V usage is TRBV27 and J usage is TRBJ2-3; TRBD2 aligns across 7 bases. The CDR3 is made up of 15 amino acids. Trimming took 1 base from V and 3 from J; bases not matched to a gene: 4. Germline V gene lookup returns CDR1 MNHEY and CDR2 SMNVEV (reference sequence). CDR3 in DNA: TGTGCCAGCAGTTTATACGCGGGAGCAACAGATACGCAGTATTTT. Amino acid sequence: CASSLYAGATDTQYF.

This rearrangement joins TRBV19 to TRBJ1-5; D uncertain. Trimming took 6 bases from V and 4 from J, leaving 19 bases between them. From germline, CDR1 is LNHDA and CDR2 SQIVND (reference sequence). The CDR3 extends over 16 amino acids. The CDR3 coding sequence is TGTGCCAGTAGGAAGGGCGGCGGCGGCCAAAATCAGCCCCAGCATTTT. As protein: CASRKGGGGQNQPQHF.

The rearrangement links TRBV9 to TRBJ2-1, with D perhaps TRBD2 (5 bases). The CDR3 spans 16 residues. Germline lookup yields CDR1 SGDLS and CDR2 YYNGEE. The V end was cut by 5 bases, the J end by 0 bases, with 15 bases between. Here the CDR3 reads CASSPLFEGSYNEQFF. CDR3 nucleotides: TGTGCCAGCAGTCCCCTTTTCGAGGGCTCCTACAATGAGCAGTTCTTC.

A word on this clonotype: Germline and junction disagree at one end, which may indicate a read error. The V gene is TRBV5-1, the J gene TRBJ1-2, with D tentatively TRBD1 (6 bases). Per the germline V gene, CDR1 is SGHRS and CDR2 is YFSETQ. The CDR3 totals 14 residues. CDR3 bases: TGCGCCAGCAGCCCCACAGGGACTAACTGTGGCTACACCTTC. Its translation: CASSPTGTNCGYTF.

The V gene is TRBV11-1, the J gene TRBJ1-1, with D maybe TRBD1 (6 bases). Trimming took 2 bases from V and 1 from J, leaving 14 bases between them. Germline CDR1 is SGHAT and CDR2 is FQDESV (reference sequence). This CDR3 spans 16 amino acids. CDR3 bases: TGTGCCAGCAGCTTATTGTTCGGGGGCGCGAACACTGAAGCTTTCTTT. Encoded protein: CASSLLFGGANTEAFF.

The chain couples TRBV27 to TRBJ2-1; TRBD1 is a possible D gene (5 bases). This CDR3 has 15 residues. Trimming removed 3 bases at V and 7 bases at J, with 16 bases between. The germline V gene encodes CDR1 MNHEY and CDR2 SMNVEV (reference sequence). CDR3 region: CASSFRHPRVNEQFF. As DNA, the CDR3 is TGTGCCAGCAGTTTCCGACATCCCAGGGTGAATGAGCAGTTCTTC.

This chain links TRBV7-9 with TRBJ2-4; unclear D gene. The CDR3 length is 13 residues. Per the germline V gene, CDR1 is SEHNR and CDR2 is FQNEAQ (reference sequence). V lost 2 bases to trimming and J lost 5 bases, with 7 bases between them. The CDR3 spells CASSLFVQNIQYF. The DNA for the CDR3 is TGTGCCAGCAGCTTATTCGTACAAAACATTCAGTACTTC. The full variable domain, in which reference TRBV7-9 and TRBJ2-4 provide the parts outside the CDR3, is DTGVSQNPRHKITKRGQNVTFRCDPISEHNRLYWYRQTLGQGPEFLTYFQNEAQLEKSRLLSDRFSAERPKGSFSTLEIQRTEQGDSAMYLCASSLFVQNIQYFGAGTRLSVL.

V gene TRBV12-3 or TRBV12-4 combines with J gene TRBJ2-1; a weak D match, TRBD1 (6 bases). The V gene lost 5 bases and the J gene lost 8 bases, with 13 bases spanning the gap. This CDR3 region has 13 residues. DNA for the CDR3: TGTGCCAGCAGTCTCTACACAGGGTATGAGCAGTTCTTC. This encodes CASSLYTGYEQFF.

The chain recombines TRBV6-1 with TRBJ2-4; 7 bases match TRBD2. Losses at the gene ends were 4 bases for V and 1 base for J; bases not matched to a gene: 19. Germline assignment: CDR1 MNHNS and CDR2 SASEGT. The CDR3 is 20 residues long. This chain's CDR3 is CASSGRAGTLTSEAKNIQYF. CDR3 coding DNA: TGTGCCAGCAGTGGCCGGGCAGGGACCTTAACTAGCGAGGCCAAAAACATTCAGTACTTC.

This chain uses TRBV24-1 with TRBJ2-6, with D unclear. Trimming took off 1 base at V and 0 bases at J, with 6 bases between the two ends. The V gene's germline CDR1 is KGHDR and CDR2 SFDVKD. This CDR3 region has 16 residues. CDR3 sequence: CATSDFDASGANVLTF. CDR3 coding DNA: TGTGCCACCAGTGATTTTGATGCCTCTGGGGCCAACGTCCTGACTTTC.

This clonotype was observed a handful of times. The rearrangement links TRBV5-5 to TRBJ2-7, with TRBD2 matching 12 bases. V shed 4 bases, J shed 5 bases, and the junction held 4 bases outside the gene matches. The CDR3 contains 14 residues. The germline CDR1 and CDR2 sequences are SGHKS and YYEKEE (reference sequence). In DNA form, the CDR3 reads TGTGCCAGCAGCCGGACTAGCGGGACCCACGAGCAGTACTTC. It specifies CASSRTSGTHEQYF. Together with reference TRBV5-5 and TRBJ2-7, the CDR3 gives the full variable domain: DAGVTQSPTHLIKTRGQQVTLRCSPISGHKSVSWYQQVLGQGPQFIFQYYEKEERGRGNFPDRFSARQFPNYSSELNVNALLLGDSALYLCASSRTSGTHEQYFGPGTRLTVT.

The CDR3 nucleotides are TGTGCCTGGAAGCAGGGGAACTATGGCTACACCTTC. Amino acids: CAWKQGNYGYTF. The chain has TRBV30 and TRBJ1-2; weak D call: TRBD1 (6 bases). The CDR3 runs 12 residues. Trimming stripped 4 bases from V and 2 bases from J, with 8 bases between. Germline-derived CDR1 and CDR2 are GTSNPN and SVGIG (reference sequence). The full variable domain, with the rest looked up from reference TRBV30 and TRBJ1-2, is SQTIHQWPATLVQPVGSPLSLECTVEGTSNPNLYWYRQAAGRGLQLLFYSVGIGQISSEVPQNLSASRPQDRQFILSSKKLLLSDSGFYLCAWKQGNYGYTFGSGTRLTVV.

The chain combines TRBV7-9 with TRBJ1-1, with TRBD1 matching 11 bases. Germline V lookup: CDR1 SEHNR, CDR2 FQNEAQ (reference sequence). The J segment lost 0 bases and the V segment lost 2 bases, leaving 2 bases of the junction unmatched. The CDR3 runs to 16 residues. The CDR3 DNA is TGTGCCAGCAGCTTAAGGACAGGGGGCATGAACACTGAAGCTTTCTTT. Amino acid sequence: CASSLRTGGMNTEAFF.

V and J are TRBV6-5 and TRBJ2-7; TRBD2 matches 11 bases. The CDR3 runs 14 residues. The V segment lost 7 bases and the J segment 3 bases; nucleotides outside the gene matches: 5. Germline CDR1 and CDR2: MNHEY and SVGAGI. The CDR3 sequence: CASTLAGGNYEQYF. Here the CDR3 DNA reads TGTGCCAGCACGCTAGCGGGAGGTAACTACGAGCAGTACTTC.

J is TRBJ1-2 and V is TRBV2; tentative D call: TRBD1 (6 bases). V lost 5 bases, J lost 8 bases, and 15 bases lay in between. CDR1 SNHLY and CDR2 FYNNEI come from the germline V gene. The CDR3 is 13 residues long. CDR3: CASSLGTTGGYTF. The CDR3 region has the DNA TGTGCCAGCAGTCTAGGGACAACAGGGGGCTACACCTTC.

This clonotype has only a few counts. J is TRBJ1-4 and V is TRBV7-9; tentatively, D is TRBD1 (6 bases). Trimming removed 5 bases at V and 8 bases at J, with 18 bases between. The germline V gene encodes CDR1 SEHNR and CDR2 FQNEAQ (reference sequence). CDR3 size: 15 residues. CDR3 DNA sequence: TGTGCCAGCAGCGAAGACAGGAACTTCGGAGAAAAACTGTTTTTT. Translating gives CASSEDRNFGEKLFF. The variable domain in full, completed from reference TRBV7-9 and TRBJ1-4, reads DTGVSQNPRHKITKRGQNVTFRCDPISEHNRLYWYRQTLGQGPEFLTYFQNEAQLEKSRLLSDRFSAERPKGSFSTLEIQRTEQGDSAMYLCASSEDRNFGEKLFFGSGTQLSVL.

This chain links TRBV6-1 with TRBJ2-1; 9 bases are shared with TRBD1. The V segment lost 4 bases and the J segment 9 bases; nucleotides outside the gene matches: 7. Germline CDR1 is MNHNS and CDR2 is SASEGT. The CDR3 runs 14 residues. The CDR3 spells CASSAGTGLGEQFF. For the CDR3, the DNA is TGTGCCAGCAGTGCCGGGACAGGGTTAGGTGAGCAGTTCTTC.

This clonotype has a handful of counts. The chain links TRBV5-1 to TRBJ2-1; 8 bases match TRBD1. This CDR3 region has 19 residues. Germline loops: CDR1 SGHRS, CDR2 YFSETQ. With 1 base clipped from V and 8 bases from J, the junction kept 20 bases outside the gene matches. Here the CDR3 DNA reads TGCGCCAGCAGCTTGTTTGCGAGATCTCGGGGGACAGGCAAAGATGAGCAGTTCTTC. The encoded protein is CASSLFARSRGTGKDEQFF.

This clonotype has only a few counts. The chain carries TRBV20-1 and TRBJ1-5; TRBD1 matches at 9 bases. This CDR3 is built from 14 residues. V shed 4 bases and J 3 bases; nucleotides not matched to a gene: 4. Germline assignment: CDR1 DFQATT and CDR2 SNEGSKA (reference sequence). The CDR3 region is CSAIGTGPNQPQHF. The CDR3 region has the DNA TGCAGTGCTATCGGGACAGGGCCCAATCAGCCCCAGCATTTT.

This clonotype was counted only a few times. CDR3 protein: CSARDPRLAGFNNEQFF. In DNA form, the CDR3 reads TGCAGTGCTAGAGATCCCAGACTAGCGGGCTTCAACAATGAGCAGTTCTTC. The genes are TRBV20-1 and TRBJ2-1; 10 nucleotides match TRBD2. The junction had 10 bases not matched to a gene; V was cut back by 0 bases and J by 5 bases. Germline V CDR1 and CDR2: DFQATT, SNEGSKA (reference sequence). The CDR3 runs to 17 residues.